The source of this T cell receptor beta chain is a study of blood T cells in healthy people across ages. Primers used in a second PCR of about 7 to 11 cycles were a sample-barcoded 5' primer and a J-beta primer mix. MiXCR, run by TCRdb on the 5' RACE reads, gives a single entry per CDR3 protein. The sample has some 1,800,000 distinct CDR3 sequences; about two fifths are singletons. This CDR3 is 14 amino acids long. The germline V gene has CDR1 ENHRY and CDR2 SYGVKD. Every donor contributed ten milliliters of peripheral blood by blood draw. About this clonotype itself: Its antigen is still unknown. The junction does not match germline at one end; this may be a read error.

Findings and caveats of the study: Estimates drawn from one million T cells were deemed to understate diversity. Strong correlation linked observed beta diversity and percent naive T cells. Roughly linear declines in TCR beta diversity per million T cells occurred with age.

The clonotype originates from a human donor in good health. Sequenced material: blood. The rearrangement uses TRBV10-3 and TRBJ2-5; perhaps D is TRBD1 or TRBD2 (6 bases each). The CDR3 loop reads CAISEQQGRETRYF. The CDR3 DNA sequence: TGTGCCATCAGTGAGCAACAGGGACGGGAGACCCGGTACTTC.